This T cell receptor (beta chain) was found in a study of cytomegalovirus exposure and HLA in healthy donors. Points from the study as a whole: V- and J-gene trimming in TCR beta was tied to a missense DCLRE1C variant by an analysis performed later. A prior analysis recorded that most TCR beta V segments were productive about 87% or about 30% of the time.

On this clone: Its antigen is not identified.

PCR used 60 Vbeta primers and 13 Jbeta primers. Measured with immunoSEQ multiplex PCR; TCRdb has only the in-frame clones, and not every one. The sample has under 150,000 clones, around 77% seen once. The length of the CDR3 is 14 residues. Trimming shortened V by 4 bases and J by 8 bases, and 15 bases separated the two germline ends. From germline, CDR1 is WNHNN and CDR2 SYGVQD (reference sequence). Sequencing input: PBMCs. The receptor's source is a woman aged 55-70 years in good health and CMV-seronegative. The genes are TRBV10-1 and TRBJ2-1; unclear D gene. The CDR3 spells CASSVGRRSDEQFF. CDR3 DNA: TGCGCCAGCAGTGTCGGCCGGCGGAGCGATGAGCAGTTCTTC.